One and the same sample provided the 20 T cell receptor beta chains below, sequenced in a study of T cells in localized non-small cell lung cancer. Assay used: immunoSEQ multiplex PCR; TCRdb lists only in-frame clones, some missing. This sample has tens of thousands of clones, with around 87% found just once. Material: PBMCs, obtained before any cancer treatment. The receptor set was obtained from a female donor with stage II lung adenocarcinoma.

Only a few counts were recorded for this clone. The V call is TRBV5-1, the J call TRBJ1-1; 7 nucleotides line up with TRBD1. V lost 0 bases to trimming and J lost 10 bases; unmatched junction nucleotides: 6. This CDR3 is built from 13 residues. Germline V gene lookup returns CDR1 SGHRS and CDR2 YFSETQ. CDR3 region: CASSLETGSRAFF. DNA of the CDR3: TGCGCCAGCAGCTTGGAGACAGGGAGTAGAGCTTTCTTT. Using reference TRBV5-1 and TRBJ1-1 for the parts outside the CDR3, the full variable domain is KAGVTQTPRYLIKTRGQQVTLSCSPISGHRSVSWYQQTPGQGLQFLFEYFSETQRNKGNFPGRFSGRQFSNSRSEMNVSTLELGDSALYLCASSLETGSRAFFGQGTRLTVV.

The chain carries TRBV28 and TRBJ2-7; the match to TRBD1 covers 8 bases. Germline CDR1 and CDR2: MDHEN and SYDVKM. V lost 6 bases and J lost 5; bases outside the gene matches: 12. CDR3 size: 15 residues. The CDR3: CASSFQGAQVDEQYF. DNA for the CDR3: TGTGCCAGCAGCTTTCAGGGGGCGCAGGTGGACGAGCAGTACTTC.

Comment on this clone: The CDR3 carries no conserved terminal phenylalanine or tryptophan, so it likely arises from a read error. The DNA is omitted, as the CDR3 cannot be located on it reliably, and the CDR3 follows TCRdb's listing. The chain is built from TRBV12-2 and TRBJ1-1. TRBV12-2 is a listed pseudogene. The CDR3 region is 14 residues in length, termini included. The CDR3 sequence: CASRPSGHPKCTRC.

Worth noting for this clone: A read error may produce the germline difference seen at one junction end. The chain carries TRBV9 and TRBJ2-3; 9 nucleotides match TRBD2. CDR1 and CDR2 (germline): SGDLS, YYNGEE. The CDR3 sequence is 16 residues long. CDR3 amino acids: CASSPGTSPSTDMQYF. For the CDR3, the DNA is TGTGCCAGCAGCCCCGGGACTAGCCCATCCACAGATATGCAGTATTTT.

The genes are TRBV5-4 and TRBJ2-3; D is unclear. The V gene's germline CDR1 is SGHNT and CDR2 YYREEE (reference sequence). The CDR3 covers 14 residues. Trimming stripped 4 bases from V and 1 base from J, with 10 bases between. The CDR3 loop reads CASSLIDGTDTQYF. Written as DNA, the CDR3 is TGTGCCAGCAGCCTAATTGACGGCACAGATACGCAGTATTTT.

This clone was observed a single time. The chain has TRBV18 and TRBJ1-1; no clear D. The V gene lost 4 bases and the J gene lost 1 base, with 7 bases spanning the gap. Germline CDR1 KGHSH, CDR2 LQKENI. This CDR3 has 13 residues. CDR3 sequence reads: CASSRAENTEAFF. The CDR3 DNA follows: TGTGCCAGCTCACGAGCAGAGAACACTGAAGCTTTCTTT.

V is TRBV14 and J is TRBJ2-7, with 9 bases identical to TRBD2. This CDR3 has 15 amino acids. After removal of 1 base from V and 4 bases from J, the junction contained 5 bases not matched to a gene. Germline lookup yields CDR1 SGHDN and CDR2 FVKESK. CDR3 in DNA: TGTGCCAGCAGCCAAGCAGGGACTAGCCCATACGAGCAGTACTTC. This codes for CASSQAGTSPYEQYF.

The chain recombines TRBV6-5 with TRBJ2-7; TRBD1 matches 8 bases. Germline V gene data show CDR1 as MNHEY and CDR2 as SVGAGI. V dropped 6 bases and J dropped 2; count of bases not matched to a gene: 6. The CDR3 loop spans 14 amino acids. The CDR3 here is CASSRTGLTYEQYF. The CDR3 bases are TGTGCCAGCAGCCGGACAGGGTTGACCTACGAGCAGTACTTC.

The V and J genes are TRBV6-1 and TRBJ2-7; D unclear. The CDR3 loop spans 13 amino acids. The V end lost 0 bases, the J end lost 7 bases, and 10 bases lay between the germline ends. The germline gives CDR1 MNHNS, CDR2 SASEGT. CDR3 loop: CASSEALRGEQYF. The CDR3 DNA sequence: TGTGCCAGCAGTGAAGCGCTTCGAGGTGAGCAGTACTTC.

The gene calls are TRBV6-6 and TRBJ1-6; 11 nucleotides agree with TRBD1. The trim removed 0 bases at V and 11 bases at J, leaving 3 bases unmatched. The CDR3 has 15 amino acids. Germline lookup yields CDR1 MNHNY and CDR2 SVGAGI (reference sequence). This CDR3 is CASSYSGTGGTPLHF. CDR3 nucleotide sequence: TGTGCCAGCAGTTACTCAGGGACAGGGGGGACACCCCTCCACTTT.

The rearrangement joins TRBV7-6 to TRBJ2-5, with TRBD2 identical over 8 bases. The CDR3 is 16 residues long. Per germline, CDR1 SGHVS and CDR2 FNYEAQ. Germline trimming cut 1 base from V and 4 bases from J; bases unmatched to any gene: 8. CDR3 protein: CASSLEVSGEGETQYF. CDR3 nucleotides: TGTGCCAGCAGCTTAGAGGTTAGCGGGGAGGGAGAGACCCAGTACTTC.

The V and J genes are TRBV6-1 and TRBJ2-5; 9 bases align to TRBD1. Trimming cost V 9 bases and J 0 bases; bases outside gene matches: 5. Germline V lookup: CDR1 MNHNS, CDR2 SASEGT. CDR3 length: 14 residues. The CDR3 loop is CASGTGTDQETQYF. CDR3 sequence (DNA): TGTGCCAGTGGGACAGGGACAGACCAAGAGACCCAGTACTTC.

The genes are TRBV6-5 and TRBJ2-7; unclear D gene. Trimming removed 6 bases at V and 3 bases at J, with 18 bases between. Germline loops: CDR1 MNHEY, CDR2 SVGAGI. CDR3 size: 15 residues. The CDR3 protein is CASSLSAPQIYEQYF. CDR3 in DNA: TGTGCCAGCAGCCTATCGGCCCCTCAGATCTACGAGCAGTACTTC.

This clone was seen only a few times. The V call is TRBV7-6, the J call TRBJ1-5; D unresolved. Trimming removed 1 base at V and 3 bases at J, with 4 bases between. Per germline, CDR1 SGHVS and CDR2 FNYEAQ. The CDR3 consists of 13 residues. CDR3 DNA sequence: TGTGCCAGCAGCTTAGAAGTCAATCAGCCCCAGCATTTT. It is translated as CASSLEVNQPQHF.

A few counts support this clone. This chain's CDR3 is CASSQSKAGELFF. The CDR3 nucleotides read TGTGCCAGCAGCCAATCAAAGGCCGGGGAGCTGTTTTTT. The J gene is TRBJ2-2, the V gene TRBV16; D is unclear. CDR1 KGHSY and CDR2 FQNENV come from the germline V gene. The CDR3 covers 13 residues. Trimming took off 0 bases at V and 6 bases at J, with 5 bases between the two ends.

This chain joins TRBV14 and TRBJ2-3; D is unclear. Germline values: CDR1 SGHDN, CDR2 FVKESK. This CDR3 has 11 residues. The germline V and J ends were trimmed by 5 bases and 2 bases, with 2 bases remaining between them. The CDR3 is CASSFTDTQYF. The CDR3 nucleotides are TGTGCCAGCAGCTTCACAGATACGCAGTATTTT.

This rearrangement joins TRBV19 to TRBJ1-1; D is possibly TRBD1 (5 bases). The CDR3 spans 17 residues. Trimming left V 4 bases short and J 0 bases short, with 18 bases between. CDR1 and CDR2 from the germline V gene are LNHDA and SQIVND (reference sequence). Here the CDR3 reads CASSTRPGLLMNTEAFF. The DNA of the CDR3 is TGTGCCAGTAGTACTAGACCGGGGCTCCTCATGAACACTGAAGCTTTCTTT.

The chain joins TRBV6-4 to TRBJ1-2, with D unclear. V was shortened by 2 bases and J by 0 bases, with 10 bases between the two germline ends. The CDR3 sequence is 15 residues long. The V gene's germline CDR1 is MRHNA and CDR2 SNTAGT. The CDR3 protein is CASSDHLGSNYGYTF. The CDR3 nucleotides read TGTGCCAGCAGTGACCATCTGGGTTCTAACTATGGCTACACCTTC.

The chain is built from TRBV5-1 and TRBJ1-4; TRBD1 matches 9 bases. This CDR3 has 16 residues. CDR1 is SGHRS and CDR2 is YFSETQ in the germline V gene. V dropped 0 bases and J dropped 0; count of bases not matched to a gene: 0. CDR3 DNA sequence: TGCGCCAGCAGCTTGGGGACAGGGGCAACTAATGAAAAACTGTTTTTT. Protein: CASSLGTGATNEKLFF. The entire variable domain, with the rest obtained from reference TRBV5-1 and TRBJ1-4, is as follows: KAGVTQTPRYLIKTRGQQVTLSCSPISGHRSVSWYQQTPGQGLQFLFEYFSETQRNKGNFPGRFSGRQFSNSRSEMNVSTLELGDSALYLCASSLGTGATNEKLFFGSGTQLSVL.

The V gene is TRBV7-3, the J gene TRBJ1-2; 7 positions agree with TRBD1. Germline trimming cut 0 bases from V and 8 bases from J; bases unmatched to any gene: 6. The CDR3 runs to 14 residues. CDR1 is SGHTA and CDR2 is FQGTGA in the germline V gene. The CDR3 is CASSLTGGKGGYTF. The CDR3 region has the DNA TGTGCCAGCAGCTTAACAGGGGGCAAAGGGGGCTACACCTTC. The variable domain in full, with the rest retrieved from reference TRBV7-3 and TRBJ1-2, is GAGVSQTPSNKVTEKGKYVELRCDPISGHTALYWYRQSLGQGPEFLIYFQGTGAADDSGLPNDRFFAVRPEGSVSTLKIQRTERGDSAVYLCASSLTGGKGGYTFGSGTRLTVV.